Listed below are T cell receptor beta chains from one sample, sequenced in a study of T cell responses to AZD1222 COVID-19 vaccine. The method was immunoSEQ multiplex PCR; TCRdb's version includes in-frame clones alone and lacks a portion of them. The sample contains 140,000 or so clones, roughly 87% of which appear only once. The sample consisted of peripheral blood, taken 28 days after the second AZD1222 dose. These receptors originate from an adult who received the AZD1222 COVID-19 vaccine. CDR3s include the opening cysteine and the closing phenylalanine or tryptophan.

15	TRBV4-2	TRBJ2-5	CANSQGPEMGETQYF
13	TRBV30	TRBJ1-1	CAWSTWQGTEAFF
13	TRBV3-1/TRBV3-2	TRBJ1-4	CASSLTVGEKLFF
13	TRBV6-2/TRBV6-3	TRBJ1-2	CASSEDSNYGYTF
16	TRBV6-2/TRBV6-3	TRBJ1-2	CASSLTQQDNHYGYTF
14	TRBV7-2	TRBJ1-4	CASSLVGVSEKLFF
14	TRBV6-5	TRBJ1-2	CASSMGQNNYGYTF
15	TRBV5-1	TRBJ1-2	CASSDMSRVNYGYTF
15	TRBV6-2/TRBV6-3	TRBJ2-6	CASSRDFSGANVLTF
19	TRBV7-9	TRBJ1-3	CASSLLLYHRPHSGNTIYF